The 9 T cell receptor beta chains below come from one sample, sequenced in a study of blood T cell repertoires in COVID-19. Clones were sequenced by immunoSEQ multiplex PCR, and TCRdb holds only the in-frame ones, with some missing. The table includes about 230,000 clones, 75% to 90% detected once. The sample comprised peripheral blood. The source is a woman between 70 and 85 years old with active or convalescent COVID-19.

The V call is TRBV5-1, the J call TRBJ2-5; 8 bases line up with TRBD1. Unmatched junction bases numbered 6, after V lost 4 bases and J lost 4 bases. This CDR3 comprises 14 residues. Germline-derived CDR1 and CDR2 are SGHRS and YFSETQ. CDR3 loop: CASSGTGAPETQYF. Here the CDR3 DNA reads TGCGCCAGCAGCGGGACAGGTGCCCCAGAGACCCAGTACTTC.

The chain employs TRBV19 and TRBJ2-1; maybe TRBD1 (6 bases). Per germline, CDR1 LNHDA and CDR2 SQIVND (reference sequence). The CDR3 has 15 amino acids. Trimming took 3 bases from V and 2 from J, leaving 11 bases between them. The CDR3 bases are TGTGCCAGTAGTATGGCAGGGGATCCCTACAATGAGCAGTTCTTC. This translates into CASSMAGDPYNEQFF.

The V call is TRBV12-3 or TRBV12-4, the J call TRBJ2-5; a weak D match, TRBD2 (6 bases). Trimming left V 8 bases short and J 5 bases short, with 12 bases between. This CDR3 comprises 12 residues. The CDR3 sequence is CASAMRDETQYF. CDR3 coding DNA: TGTGCCAGCGCTATGCGGGACGAGACCCAGTACTTC.

V gene TRBV5-6 combines with J gene TRBJ1-2; 7 bases match TRBD1. CDR3 size: 16 residues. V lost 4 bases to trimming and J lost 3 bases; unmatched junction nucleotides: 12. The germline V gene encodes CDR1 SGHDT and CDR2 YYEEEE. The chain's CDR3 is CASSRQNPGQYYGYTF. The CDR3 coding sequence is TGTGCCAGCAGCCGGCAGAATCCGGGACAGTACTATGGCTACACCTTC. Full variable domain (missing parts from reference TRBV5-6 and TRBJ1-2): DAGVTQSPTHLIKTRGQQVTLRCSPKSGHDTVSWYQQALGQGPQFIFQYYEEEERQRGNFPDRFSGHQFPNYSSELNVNALLLGDSALYLCASSRQNPGQYYGYTFGSGTRLTVV.

This clone was counted between two and nine times. This chain uses TRBV2 with TRBJ1-1; tentatively, D is TRBD1 (5 bases). CDR1 SNHLY and CDR2 FYNNEI come from the germline V gene. Trimming took 7 bases from V and 0 from J, leaving 15 bases between them. The CDR3 loop spans 15 amino acids. The CDR3 DNA reads as TGTGCCAGCAACCTCTACGGGGGAATGAACACTGAAGCTTTCTTT. Translated: CASNLYGGMNTEAFF.

V gene TRBV28 combines with J gene TRBJ2-7, with D unclear. Germline CDR1 reads MDHEN; CDR2 reads SYDVKM. Trimming took off 3 bases at V and 2 bases at J, with 11 bases between the two ends. This CDR3 spans 14 amino acids. DNA of the CDR3: TGTGCCAGCAGTTTGGTGTCGGGTACCTACGAGCAGTACTTC. Its translation: CASSLVSGTYEQYF.

This chain joins TRBV5-1 and TRBJ1-2; 7 nucleotides agree with TRBD1. V was pared by 3 bases and J by 4 bases, with 6 bases of the junction left unmatched. The CDR3 sequence is 14 residues long. Per the germline V gene, CDR1 is SGHRS and CDR2 is YFSETQ. CDR3 sequence (DNA): TGCGCCAGCAGCTCCGGACAGGCGGCCTATGGCTACACCTTC. Residues: CASSSGQAAYGYTF.

This sequence joins TRBV27 and TRBJ2-3; 7 nucleotides align to TRBD2. The CDR3 contains 14 residues. V was pared by 6 bases and J by 2 bases, with 5 bases of the junction left unmatched. Germline CDR1 reads MNHEY; CDR2 reads SMNVEV (reference sequence). CDR3 region: CASRAGVFTDTQYF. The CDR3 coding sequence is TGTGCCAGCAGGGCGGGAGTTTTCACAGATACGCAGTATTTT.

The chain is built from TRBV7-3 and TRBJ2-7; 10 nucleotides line up with TRBD1. Germline V gene data show CDR1 as SGHTA and CDR2 as FQGTGA. The ends lost 3 bases at V and 0 bases at J; junction bases unmatched: 2. This CDR3 contains 15 residues. The CDR3 nucleotides are TGTGCCAGCAGCTTGACAGGGGGCTTCTCCTACGAGCAGTACTTC. This translates into CASSLTGGFSYEQYF.